The 25 T cell receptor beta chains below come from one sample, sequenced in a study of blood T cells in healthy people across ages. A second PCR, run for roughly 7 to 12 cycles, used a sample-barcoded 5' primer plus a J-beta primer mix. MiXCR was run by TCRdb on the 5' RACE reads, yielding one entry per CDR3 protein. The repertoire holds approximately 800,000 distinct CDR3 sequences, with 62% as singletons. Sequencing was done on a sample of blood. These receptors were taken from a man younger than 40 in good health.

The V gene is TRBV29-1, the J gene TRBJ1-1, with D possibly TRBD1 on 5 matching bases. Trimming took 5 bases from V and 3 from J, leaving 16 bases between them. Looked up from germline, CDR1 is SQVTM and CDR2 is ANQGSEA. The CDR3 contains 14 residues. The CDR3 reads CSVYQGRVDTEAFF. The DNA for the CDR3 is TGCAGCGTTTACCAGGGTCGGGTTGACACTGAAGCTTTCTTT.

A note on this clonotype: A clone one base away is much larger, so this may be a read error. This chain links TRBV14 with TRBJ2-1, with D perhaps matching TRBD1 (6 bases). The CDR3 loop spans 19 amino acids. Germline assignment: CDR1 SGHDN and CDR2 FVKESK. Here the CDR3 reads CASSQRDIYHRDTDNGQFF. CDR3 in DNA: TGTGCCAGCAGCCAACGTGACATCTACCACCGGGACACTGATAATGGGCAGTTCTTC.

This chain connects TRBV2 to TRBJ2-2; 7 bases map to TRBD1. J lost 3 bases, V lost 2 bases, and 3 bases had no gene match. Germline CDR1 SNHLY, CDR2 FYNNEI. The CDR3 runs 15 residues. CDR3 nucleotide sequence: TGTGCCAGCAGTGAATGGACAGGCGACACCGGGGAGCTGTTTTTT. Amino acids: CASSEWTGDTGELFF.

Many counts were recorded for this clonotype. The V gene is TRBV20-1, the J gene TRBJ1-1; a weak D match, TRBD1 (5 bases). Germline CDR1 is DFQATT and CDR2 is SNEGSKA (reference sequence). The CDR3 is made up of 11 amino acids. V lost 7 bases, J lost 0 bases, and 6 bases lay in between. CDR3 sequence: CSGRVNTEAFF. The CDR3 DNA is TGCAGTGGCAGGGTGAACACTGAAGCTTTCTTT.

The rearrangement uses TRBV9 and TRBJ1-6; TRBD1 is a possible D gene (5 bases). Trimming stripped 3 bases from V and 7 bases from J, with 11 bases between. This CDR3 comprises 14 residues. Germline V gene sequence: CDR1 SGDLS, CDR2 YYNGEE. In DNA, the CDR3 is TGTGCCAGCAGCGGCCGGGGCCAAAATTCACCCCTCCACTTT. Its protein product is CASSGRGQNSPLHF.

The V call is TRBV12-3 or TRBV12-4, the J call TRBJ2-7; D not resolved. The CDR3 has 13 residues. The V gene lost 3 bases and the J gene lost 0 bases, with 6 bases spanning the gap. This CDR3 reads CASSFGTSYEQYF. DNA of the CDR3: TGTGCCAGCAGTTTCGGAACCTCCTACGAGCAGTACTTC.

This rearrangement joins TRBV9 to TRBJ2-1; D is possibly TRBD1 or TRBD2 (5 bases each). CDR3 length: 19 amino acids. Germline CDR1 and CDR2: SGDLS and YYNGEE. Trimming stripped 3 bases from V and 3 bases from J, with 25 bases between. The CDR3 here is CASSGTSRTRRGDYNEQFF. The CDR3 DNA reads TGTGCCAGCAGCGGAACGAGCAGGACGCGAAGAGGGGACTACAATGAGCAGTTCTTC.

This chain joins TRBV27 and TRBJ2-2; possibly TRBD1 for D (6 bases). CDR3 length equals 16 residues. The germline V gene encodes CDR1 MNHEY and CDR2 SMNVEV (reference sequence). Trimming left V 8 bases short and J 3 bases short, with 19 bases between. The CDR3 here is CASRYLAGQHTGELFF. DNA for the CDR3: TGTGCCAGCCGCTACCTCGCCGGACAGCACACCGGGGAGCTGTTTTTT.

The J gene is TRBJ2-1, the V gene TRBV6-6; no reliable D call. CDR3 length: 13 residues. V lost 6 bases, J lost 6 bases, and 12 bases lay in between. Per germline, CDR1 MNHNY and CDR2 SVGAGI (reference sequence). This chain's CDR3 is CASREHGPNEQFF. The DNA of the CDR3 is TGTGCCAGCAGGGAACACGGCCCCAATGAGCAGTTCTTC.

This clonotype was observed at least ten times. The chain links TRBV4-3 to TRBJ2-5; D unclear. V was cut by 0 bases and J by 4 bases, with 6 bases left in between. Per the germline V gene, CDR1 is LGHNA and CDR2 is YSLEER. The CDR3 has 13 residues. CDR3 coding DNA: TGCGCCAGCAGCCAAGAAGGTGGAGAGACCCAGTACTTC. It is translated as CASSQEGGETQYF.

The V call is TRBV29-1, the J call TRBJ2-4; D may match TRBD1 or TRBD2 (5 bases each). The assigned J gene may be wrong: the sequence end matches TRBJ2-7 better. This CDR3 spans 14 amino acids. Germline CDR1 is SQVTM and CDR2 is ANQGSEA. The CDR3 spells CSVAGTGTSYEQYF. CDR3 nucleotide sequence: TGCAGCGTGGCCGGGACGGGAACCTCCTACGAGCAGTACTTC.

This clonotype came up a few times. The chain uses TRBV10-3 and TRBJ2-5; D is unclear. The ends were cut back, 0 bases at V and 7 bases at J, with 12 bases in the middle. Per germline, CDR1 ENHRY and CDR2 SYGVKD. There are 14 residues in the CDR3. The CDR3 protein is CAISESIQRRTQYF. In nucleotides, the CDR3 is TGTGCCATCAGTGAGTCGATCCAGCGCAGGACCCAGTACTTC.

The chain links TRBV7-9 to TRBJ2-6; D uncertain. CDR1 is SEHNR, CDR2 FQNEAQ, per germline (reference sequence). Trimming removed 4 bases from V and 0 bases from J, with 7 bases in between. CDR3 length equals 15 residues. The CDR3, as DNA: TGTGCCAGCAGCTCCCACAACTCTGGGGCCAACGTCCTGACTTTC. It specifies CASSSHNSGANVLTF.

This chain links TRBV29-1 with TRBJ2-2; 8 positions match TRBD1. This CDR3 spans 15 amino acids. Trimming took 4 bases from V and 0 from J; bases not matched to a gene: 4. The germline CDR1 and CDR2 sequences are SQVTM and ANQGSEA. The DNA for the CDR3 is TGCAGCGTTGCCGCAGGGGGCGCGAACACCGGGGAGCTGTTTTTT. Translating it yields CSVAAGGANTGELFF.

The chain combines TRBV6-4 with TRBJ2-6; no clear D gene. V was cut by 3 bases and J by 1 base, with 7 bases left in between. From germline, CDR1 is MRHNA and CDR2 SNTAGT. CDR3 length equals 15 residues. CDR3 protein: CASSESRSGANVLTF. The CDR3 region has the DNA TGTGCCAGCAGTGAGTCGCGATCTGGGGCCAACGTCCTGACTTTC.

V and J are TRBV20-1 and TRBJ2-7; maybe TRBD2 (6 bases). The tail of the sequence fits TRBJ2-5 better, so the J call may be wrong. CDR3 size: 14 residues. CDR1 is DFQATT and CDR2 is SNEGSKA in the germline V gene (reference sequence). CDR3 in DNA: TGCAGTGCTAGTTCAGCGGGTAAAAAAGAGACCCAGTACTTC. Its protein product is CSASSAGKKETQYF.

This clonotype showed up many times. The chain uses TRBV4-3 and TRBJ2-7; maybe TRBD1 (6 bases). CDR3 length equals 16 residues. The V end was cut by 0 bases, the J end by 1 base, with 13 bases between. Germline CDR1 LGHNA, CDR2 YSLEER. In DNA, the CDR3 is TGCGCCAGCAGCCAAGAGTATGGGGACAAATCCTACGAGCAGTACTTC. Its translation: CASSQEYGDKSYEQYF.

J is TRBJ2-2 and V is TRBV13; 8 bases match TRBD2. The length of the CDR3 is 16 residues. With 5 bases clipped from V and 1 base from J, the junction kept 6 bases outside the gene matches. Germline V gene lookup returns CDR1 PRHDT and CDR2 FYEKMQ (reference sequence). CDR3 protein: CASSTAGGRNTGELFF. The DNA of the CDR3 is TGTGCCAGCAGCACCGCGGGGGGCAGGAACACCGGGGAGCTGTTTTTT.

The rearrangement uses TRBV7-2 and TRBJ2-3; D gene uncertain. CDR3 size: 15 residues. The germline V gene has CDR1 SGHTA and CDR2 FQGNSA. Trimming left V 1 base short and J 2 bases short, with 10 bases between. DNA for the CDR3: TGTGCCAGCAGCTTAGGAGTCCGTCTCACAGATACGCAGTATTTT. Protein product: CASSLGVRLTDTQYF.

This chain links TRBV7-6 with TRBJ2-3; D may be TRBD2 (5 bases). The CDR3 is made up of 17 amino acids. V lost 5 bases, J lost 4 bases, and 22 bases lay in between. The germline V gene has CDR1 SGHVS and CDR2 FNYEAQ. The CDR3 DNA sequence: TGTGCCAGCAGCATCCGACAACCAGCGGACCTATCAGATACGCAGTATTTT. Encoded protein: CASSIRQPADLSDTQYF.

This chain links TRBV29-1 with TRBJ2-5; a possible D gene is TRBD1 (5 bases). V was clipped by 4 bases and J by 5 bases, with 17 bases between them. Germline CDR1 is SQVTM and CDR2 is ANQGSEA. This CDR3 region has 14 residues. The CDR3 DNA sequence: TGCAGCGTTGTCCGGGCAGGGCGGCCGGAGACCCAGTACTTC. Translation: CSVVRAGRPETQYF. Using reference TRBV29-1 and TRBJ2-5 for the parts outside the CDR3, the full variable domain is SAVISQKPSRDICQRGTSLTIQCQVDSQVTMMFWYRQQPGQSLTLIATANQGSEATYESGFVIDKFPISRPNLTFSTLTVSNMSPEDSSIYLCSVVRAGRPETQYFGPGTRLLVL.

The J gene is TRBJ2-2, the V gene TRBV15, with D maybe TRBD2 (6 bases). The CDR3 contains 16 residues. CDR1 and CDR2 (germline): LNHNV, YYDKDF (reference sequence). V was clipped by 3 bases and J by 4 bases, with 15 bases between them. The CDR3 nucleotides are TGTGCCACCAGCAGCCCTCCAGGCGGGACCACCGGGGAGCTGTTTTTT. Protein sequence: CATSSPPGGTTGELFF.

The table lists this clonotype with a few counts. The CDR3 nucleotides are TGTGCCATCAGTGTCAAGACGCAGGAGACCCAGTACTTC. It codes for CAISVKTQETQYF. The rearrangement links TRBV10-3 to TRBJ2-5; D is ambiguous. CDR3 length equals 13 residues. CDR1 is ENHRY and CDR2 is SYGVKD in the germline V gene. Deletions cut 4 bases from V and 5 bases from J, with 11 bases between.

This clonotype occurred once. The chain is built from TRBV20-1 and TRBJ2-5; D perhaps matches TRBD2 (6 bases). Trimming took 5 bases from V and 7 from J, leaving 11 bases between them. The CDR3 extends over 11 amino acids. Germline V CDR1 and CDR2: DFQATT, SNEGSKA (reference sequence). The DNA for the CDR3 is TGCAGTGCTGGGACTTCCTTGACCCAGTACTTC. Translation gives CSAGTSLTQYF.

V gene TRBV28 combines with J gene TRBJ2-5; no clear D. The DNA end lines up better with TRBJ2-7; the J call may be wrong. This CDR3 is built from 12 residues. CDR1 is MDHEN, CDR2 SYDVKM, per germline. The CDR3 spells CASSSPLDEQYF. For the CDR3, the DNA is TGTGCCAGCAGTTCTCCTTTGGACGAGCAGTACTTC.